This T cell receptor (beta chain) appears in the sequencing data of a study of OX40 agonist ivuxolimab in advanced cancers. In the study overall: Partial responses were achieved by three patients, of whom one had hepatocellular carcinoma and two had cutaneous melanoma.

Here immunoSEQ multiplex PCR was the method, and the copy in TCRdb shows in-frame clones only, minus some. Among roughly 56,000 clones, 82% were seen once, and the ten largest hold more than 1.2%. CDR3 length equals 20 residues. The germline V gene encodes CDR1 MNHNS and CDR2 SASEGT. Unmatched junction bases numbered 19, after V lost 2 bases and J lost 3 bases. The sequence was collected from an adult with an advanced solid tumor such as melanoma, head and neck, liver or kidney cancer. The chain employs TRBV6-1 and TRBJ1-5, with 7 bases matching TRBD1. This specimen consisted of CD4+ or CD8+ T cells sorted from blood, obtained in a trial of the OX40 agonist ivuxolimab. CDR3 bases: TGTGCCAGCAGTGAACGATTCCCGACCGGGACAGCGCTTTCCAATCAGCCCCAGCATTTT. It translates to CASSERFPTGTALSNQPQHF.